These 23 T cell receptor beta chains were all obtained from the same sample, sequenced in a study of T cell repertoires and leukemia-associated antigens. TCRdb reprocessed the 5' RACE reads with MiXCR, giving one entry per CDR3 protein. The sample holds 9,500 to 15,000 distinct CDR3 sequences, approximately 39% seen once. Their target antigens are unknown. Sequencing input: CD3+ T cells sorted from blood and cultured. All receptors derive from a female donor in good health.

This clonotype was recorded a few times. This chain links TRBV4-3 with TRBJ2-1; D could derive from TRBD1 or TRBD2 (5 bases each). With 4 bases removed from V and 2 bases from J, the gap between germline ends came to 15 bases. The germline gives CDR1 LGHNA, CDR2 YSLEER. This CDR3 has 16 amino acids. CDR3 residues: CASSPGGAEAYNEQFF. CDR3 coding DNA: TGCGCCAGCAGCCCCGGTGGGGCGGAGGCCTACAATGAGCAGTTCTTC.

The sample holds one count of this clonotype. The chain carries TRBV3-1 and TRBJ2-5, with TRBD2 matching over 9 bases. Germline CDR1 and CDR2: LGHDT and YNNKEL (reference sequence). The CDR3 is made up of 16 amino acids. Trimming cost V 4 bases and J 3 bases; bases outside gene matches: 9. The CDR3 sequence is CASSLLSGSQKETQYF. CDR3 DNA: TGTGCCAGCAGCCTCCTTAGCGGGAGTCAAAAAGAGACCCAGTACTTC.

The gene calls are TRBV18 and TRBJ2-1; D not certain. This CDR3 is 13 amino acids long. CDR1 is KGHSH and CDR2 is LQKENI in the germline V gene. Trimming took 0 bases from V and 9 from J, leaving 9 bases between them. CDR3 protein: CASSPPELGEQFF. The CDR3 nucleotides read TGTGCCAGCTCACCACCAGAGCTGGGTGAGCAGTTCTTC.

V is TRBV24-1 and J is TRBJ1-1; weak D call: TRBD1 (5 bases). V lost 3 bases to trimming and J lost 4 bases, with 8 bases between them. CDR3 length: 13 residues. Germline CDR1 is KGHDR and CDR2 is SFDVKD. CDR3 bases: TGTGCCACCAGTGATGGGGGAGGCACTGAAGCTTTCTTT. Its protein is CATSDGGGTEAFF.

This chain uses TRBV7-3 with TRBJ1-1; no firm D call. Trimming cost V 5 bases and J 4 bases, with 11 bases left between them. The CDR3 is 13 residues long. CDR1 is SGHTA, CDR2 FQGTGA, per germline. The DNA of the CDR3 is TGTGCCAGCAGCCGAGATGTTGGCACTGAAGCTTTCTTT. Amino acids: CASSRDVGTEAFF.

There are a few counts of this clonotype. The rearrangement joins TRBV3-1 to TRBJ1-2; no clear D. Per germline, CDR1 LGHDT and CDR2 YNNKEL (reference sequence). The CDR3 length is 15 residues. V lost 2 bases and J 1 base, leaving 11 bases between the germline ends. DNA for the CDR3: TGTGCCAGCAGCCAACGGCAGAAACTTAACTATGGCTACACCTTC. Its protein is CASSQRQKLNYGYTF.

This clonotype occurred many times. The chain joins TRBV4-3 to TRBJ2-1; TRBD2 aligns across 7 bases. Germline CDR1 and CDR2: LGHNA and YSLEER. The CDR3 runs 17 residues. J gave up 0 bases and V 0 bases, and 5 bases lay outside the gene matches. CDR3 DNA sequence: TGCGCCAGCAGCCAAGATACCCTAGCGGTCTCCTACAATGAGCAGTTCTTC. Translation gives CASSQDTLAVSYNEQFF.

On this clonotype: Its ends do not fully match the called genes, so a read error is possible. This rearrangement joins TRBV4-1 to TRBJ1-5; TRBD1 is a possible D gene (6 bases). This CDR3 is 17 amino acids long. Germline V gene sequence: CDR1 MGHRA, CDR2 YSYEKL. DNA for the CDR3: TGCGCCAGCAGCCGAGGTCTGCGTCACGGGGACAATCAGCCCCAGCGTTTT. This sequence encodes CASSRGLRHGDNQPQRF.

In its sample, this clonotype ranks as medium-sized. The chain is built from TRBV9 and TRBJ2-3; 7 bases align to TRBD1. V shed 2 bases and J 0 bases; nucleotides not matched to a gene: 6. The CDR3 consists of 16 residues. The germline V gene has CDR1 SGDLS and CDR2 YYNGEE. CDR3 nucleotide sequence: TGTGCCAGCAGCGTTACGCCGGGACAGAGCACAGATACGCAGTATTTT. Amino acids: CASSVTPGQSTDTQYF.

The chain recombines TRBV7-3 with TRBJ2-1; D gene uncertain. Trimming pared 1 base from V and 9 bases from J, leaving 10 bases between. The CDR3 has 13 amino acids. Per germline, CDR1 SGHTA and CDR2 FQGTGA. CDR3 DNA: TGTGCCAGCAGCTTAATGGCCCACTCTGAGCAGTTCTTC. This gives the protein CASSLMAHSEQFF.

This clonotype counts as medium-sized. The J gene is TRBJ2-7, the V gene TRBV7-8; no clear D. Germline lookup yields CDR1 SGHVS and CDR2 FQNEAQ. V dropped 7 bases and J dropped 3 bases, with 13 bases sitting between them. This CDR3 is 13 amino acids long. CDR3 in DNA: TGTGCCAGCACAAAAGACTTGAGCTACGAGCAGTACTTC. Translating it yields CASTKDLSYEQYF.

This rearrangement joins TRBV20-1 to TRBJ2-1, with 13 bases aligning to TRBD2. Germline V gene lookup returns CDR1 DFQATT and CDR2 SNEGSKA (reference sequence). Trimming cost V 6 bases and J 2 bases; bases outside gene matches: 10. CDR3 length equals 17 residues. The chain's CDR3 is CSATGTSGTRPYNEQFF. The CDR3 region has the DNA TGCAGTGCCACCGGGACTAGCGGGACAAGGCCCTACAATGAGCAGTTCTTC.

CDR3 sequence (DNA): TGCAGTGCTAAAGGGAACACTGAAGCTTTCTTT. As protein: CSAKGNTEAFF. V is TRBV20-1 and J is TRBJ1-1; D call uncertain. Germline CDR1 DFQATT, CDR2 SNEGSKA (reference sequence). This CDR3 spans 11 amino acids. V shed 4 bases and J shed 1 base, with 4 bases lying between them.

For this clonotype: One base away lies a much larger clone, so this may be a sequencing read error. The chain employs TRBV21-1 and TRBJ2-7; the D call of TRBD1 is as the table states it, not checked on the DNA. TRBV21-1 is tagged as a pseudogene. The CDR3 totals 16 residues. The DNA of the CDR3 is TGTGCCGGCAGCACTTCAGCCGGGACTGGGATCCGAGAGCAGTACTTC. Amino acid sequence: CAGSTSAGTGIREQYF.

The chain combines TRBV15 with TRBJ2-3, with 7 bases that match TRBD2. The CDR3 totals 15 residues. CDR1 and CDR2 from the germline V gene are LNHNV and YYDKDF (reference sequence). V was clipped by 4 bases and J by 5 bases; unmatched bases: 9. The CDR3 sequence: CATSIEGGPVDTQYF. The CDR3 coding sequence is TGTGCCACCAGCATTGAGGGAGGGCCCGTAGATACGCAGTATTTT.

The rearrangement joins TRBV4-1 to TRBJ2-1; possibly TRBD1 for D (7 bases). Germline lookup yields CDR1 MGHRA and CDR2 YSYEKL. Trimming took off 0 bases at V and 4 bases at J, with 19 bases between the two ends. The CDR3 covers 18 residues. DNA of the CDR3: TGCGCCAGCAGCCAAGATGGGACAGTGGGAGGCCCTTACAATGAGCAGTTCTTC. This translates into CASSQDGTVGGPYNEQFF.

This clonotype has a count of ten or more. CDR3 residues: CASSLPGQGTYEQYF. CDR3 in DNA: TGTGCCAGCAGCTTACCCGGACAGGGAACCTACGAGCAGTACTTC. This chain uses TRBV7-9 with TRBJ2-7, with 8 bases fitting TRBD1. V was clipped by 2 bases and J by 2 bases; unmatched bases: 5. Germline assignment: CDR1 SEHNR and CDR2 FQNEAQ (reference sequence). This CDR3 has 15 residues. Full variable domain (outside the CDR3, taken from reference TRBV7-9 and TRBJ2-7): DTGVSQNPRHKITKRGQNVTFRCDPISEHNRLYWYRQTLGQGPEFLTYFQNEAQLEKSRLLSDRFSAERPKGSFSTLEIQRTEQGDSAMYLCASSLPGQGTYEQYFGPGTRLTVT.

The V gene is TRBV3-1, the J gene TRBJ2-7; 8 bases match TRBD1. The CDR3 covers 16 residues. The V segment lost 0 bases and the J segment 0 bases; nucleotides outside the gene matches: 4. CDR1 LGHDT and CDR2 YNNKEL come from the germline V gene (reference sequence). The CDR3 is CASSQDRTGSSYEQYF. The CDR3 DNA reads as TGTGCCAGCAGCCAAGATAGGACAGGGAGCTCCTACGAGCAGTACTTC.

This sequence joins TRBV4-1 and TRBJ2-1, with D tentatively TRBD1 (5 bases). Germline loops: CDR1 MGHRA, CDR2 YSYEKL. The CDR3 has 14 amino acids. V lost 10 bases and J 6 bases, leaving 19 bases between the germline ends. This chain's CDR3 is CANRIWVRSNEQFF. The CDR3 DNA follows: TGCGCCAACAGGATCTGGGTTAGGAGCAATGAGCAGTTCTTC.

This clonotype was found a few times. The genes are TRBV24-1 and TRBJ2-1; maybe TRBD2 (5 bases). CDR1 and CDR2 from the germline V gene are KGHDR and SFDVKD. This CDR3 region has 14 residues. V shed 5 bases and J shed 6 bases, with 13 bases lying between them. The CDR3 region is CATSASRRVNEQFF. CDR3 sequence (DNA): TGTGCCACCAGTGCTAGCCGTAGGGTCAATGAGCAGTTCTTC.

This chain links TRBV20-1 with TRBJ1-1, with D possibly TRBD1 on 5 matching bases. CDR3 length: 15 amino acids. V was cut by 0 bases and J by 3 bases, with 14 bases left in between. Germline V gives CDR1 DFQATT, CDR2 SNEGSKA (reference sequence). CDR3 sequence: CSARDPGLGDTEAFF. The CDR3 DNA follows: TGCAGTGCTAGAGACCCGGGACTAGGCGACACTGAAGCTTTCTTT.

The rearrangement links TRBV6-6 to TRBJ2-1, with D unresolved. The germline gives CDR1 MNHNY, CDR2 SVGAGI (reference sequence). The V end was cut by 0 bases, the J end by 7 bases, with 7 bases between. The CDR3 is made up of 13 amino acids. This chain's CDR3 is CASSYSKGNEQFF. The CDR3 bases are TGTGCCAGCAGTTACTCGAAAGGGAATGAGCAGTTCTTC.

The sample holds many counts of this clonotype. The J gene is TRBJ1-5, the V gene TRBV15; no reliable D call. Germline V lookup: CDR1 LNHNV, CDR2 YYDKDF (reference sequence). CDR3 length: 8 amino acids. The CDR3 bases are TGTAGCAATCAGCCCCAGCATTTT. Residues: CSNQPQHF.